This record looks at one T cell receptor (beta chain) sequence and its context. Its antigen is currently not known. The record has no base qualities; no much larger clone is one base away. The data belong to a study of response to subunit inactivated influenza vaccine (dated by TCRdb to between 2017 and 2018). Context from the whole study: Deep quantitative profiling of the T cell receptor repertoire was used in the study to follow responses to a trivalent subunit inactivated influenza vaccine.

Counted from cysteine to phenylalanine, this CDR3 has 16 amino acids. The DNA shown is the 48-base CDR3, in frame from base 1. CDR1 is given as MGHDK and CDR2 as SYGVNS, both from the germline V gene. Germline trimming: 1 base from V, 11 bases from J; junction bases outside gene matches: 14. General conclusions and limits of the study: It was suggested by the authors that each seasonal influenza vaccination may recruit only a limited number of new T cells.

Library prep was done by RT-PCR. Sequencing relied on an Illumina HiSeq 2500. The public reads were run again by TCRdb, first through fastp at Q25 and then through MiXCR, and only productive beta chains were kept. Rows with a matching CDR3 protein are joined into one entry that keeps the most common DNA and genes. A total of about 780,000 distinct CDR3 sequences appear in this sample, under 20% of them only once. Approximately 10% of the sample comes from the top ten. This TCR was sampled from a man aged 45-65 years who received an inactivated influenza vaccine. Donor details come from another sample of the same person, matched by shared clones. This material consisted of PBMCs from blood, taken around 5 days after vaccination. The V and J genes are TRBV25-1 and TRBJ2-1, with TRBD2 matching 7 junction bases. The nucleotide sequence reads TGTGCCAGCAGTGAATCGGGCTCGTCTAGCGGCCGGCAGCAGTTCTTC. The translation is CASSESGSSSGRQQFF.